The clone carrying this T cell receptor beta chain was detected a few times. TCR cDNA was made by 5'RACE template switching, adding a universal primer site and UMIs. TCRdb called the 5' RACE reads again in MiXCR, with one record for every CDR3 protein. Among 50,000 to 65,000 distinct CDR3 sequences listed, 6.5% to 8.5% were seen once. The data were obtained in a study of T cells after yellow fever vaccination. V lost 1 base, J lost 7 bases, and 14 bases lay in between. The V gene's germline CDR1 is LGHNA and CDR2 YSLEER. This CDR3 region has 16 residues. The material sequenced was CD8+ T cells not binding an NS4B(214-222) dextramer, sorted from PBMCs, taken 45 days after the first yellow fever vaccination. This rearrangement joins TRBV4-3 to TRBJ1-6; D gene ambiguous. The receptor comes from a man between 18 and 35 years old who received the YFV17D yellow fever vaccine. The CDR3 sequence is CASSQVVIAGNSPLHF. The CDR3 DNA sequence: TGCGCCAGCAGCCAAGTAGTCATCGCCGGGAATTCACCCCTCCACTTT.